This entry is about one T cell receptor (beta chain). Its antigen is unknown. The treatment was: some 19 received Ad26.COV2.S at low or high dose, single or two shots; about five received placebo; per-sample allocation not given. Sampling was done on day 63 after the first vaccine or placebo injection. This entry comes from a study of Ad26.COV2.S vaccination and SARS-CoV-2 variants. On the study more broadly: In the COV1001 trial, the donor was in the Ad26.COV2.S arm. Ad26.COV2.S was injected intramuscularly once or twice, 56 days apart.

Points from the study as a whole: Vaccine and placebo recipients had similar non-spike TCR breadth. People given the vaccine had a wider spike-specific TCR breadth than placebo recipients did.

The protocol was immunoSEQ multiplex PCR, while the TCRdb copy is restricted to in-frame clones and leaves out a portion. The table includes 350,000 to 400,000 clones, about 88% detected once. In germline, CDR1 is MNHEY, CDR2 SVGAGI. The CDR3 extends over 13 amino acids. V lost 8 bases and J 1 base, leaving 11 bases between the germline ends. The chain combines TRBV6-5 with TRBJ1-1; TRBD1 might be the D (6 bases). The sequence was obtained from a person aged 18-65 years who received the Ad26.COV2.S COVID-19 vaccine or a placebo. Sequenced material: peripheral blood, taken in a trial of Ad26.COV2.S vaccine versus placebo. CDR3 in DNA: TGTGCCAGCCGAGACAGGCCGAACACTGAAGCTTTCTTT. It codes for CASRDRPNTEAFF.